The entry that follows covers one TCR beta chain sequence. The antigen remains undetermined. These data are taken from a study of blood T cells in healthy people across ages. Study findings and constraints: Changes in expanded clonotypes were possibly confounded, as the CMV status of donors was unknown. Among long-lived donors, naive CD4+ cells were more numerous and diversity higher than in aged donors. Diversity estimates from one million T cells were considered underestimates.

Through a sample-barcoded 5' primer and a J-beta primer mix, a second PCR was run for roughly 6 to 12 cycles. TCRdb called the 5' RACE reads again in MiXCR, with one record for every CDR3 protein. Of about 680,000 distinct CDR3 sequences detected, 49% appear once; the ten largest clones hold under 35%. With 2 bases removed from V and 3 bases from J, the gap between germline ends came to 5 bases. Germline CDR1 is SQVTM and CDR2 is ANQGSEA. The CDR3 has 13 amino acids. Extraction of total RNA produced a minimum of 6 micrograms from each sample. The TCR comes from an older woman in good health. V is TRBV29-1 and J is TRBJ1-6, with D uncertain. The sample taken for sequencing was blood. Written as DNA, the CDR3 is TGCAGCGTTGAAACAGACTATAATTCACCCCTCCACTTT. This encodes CSVETDYNSPLHF.